This T cell receptor beta chain stems from a study of control samples from healthy donors and cancer patients. Assay used: immunoSEQ multiplex PCR; TCRdb lists only in-frame clones, some missing. This sample carries about 140,000 clones, 85% to 95% of them seen once, and the ten largest clones take around 13%. The CDR3 covers 15 residues. Trimming removed 3 bases at V and 5 bases at J, with 15 bases between. CDR1 is SGDLS and CDR2 is YYNGEE in the germline V gene. Material for sequencing was blood. The chain combines TRBV9 with TRBJ2-1; either TRBD1 or TRBD2 may fit D (5 bases each). The clonotype originates from a man aged 35-49 years in good health. Written as DNA, the CDR3 is TGTGCCAGCAGCGCCCCGGGACGAAGTGACAATGAGCAGTTCTTC. It yields the protein CASSAPGRSDNEQFF.